Detailed here is one TCR beta chain. The antigen it recognizes is unknown. No much larger clonotype is one base removed from it; base qualities were not supplied. The donors belonged to the validation cohort of around 110 subjects, which was separate from the roughly 700-subject first cohort. The data derive from a study of cytomegalovirus exposure and HLA in healthy donors (dated by TCRdb to between 2016 and 2019). As for the study more broadly: The roughly 670 repertoires of the first cohort and the 120 validation repertoires were produced on the same platform, according to a later analysis. A separate validation cohort of over a hundred different subjects was used in addition to the 666-subject first cohort. The study aimed to test whether signatures of past pathogen exposure could be identified by cataloging public T cell receptors. High-throughput TCR immunosequencing, statistical association of individual TCRs with disease status, and machine learning were combined to predict cytomegalovirus infection status.

The library was prepared using the immunoSEQ multiplex PCR assay. The original pipeline was this. A statistical classification framework was developed to diagnose cytomegalovirus status using the catalog of TCR beta chain sequences. TCRdb retrieved this table from immuneACCESS and kept in-frame rearrangements only. Not all clones are present; in checked studies, unresolved V genes account for under half, and no reason is known for the remainder. That table furnishes V, J and clone size, whereas the DNA furnished D and trimming. The sample data list 80,000 to 95,000 clones, and approximately 95% of these were observed just once. About 1.1% of the sample is in the top ten clones. The CDR3 runs 15 residues from the cysteine to the phenylalanine. CDR3 DNA only is kept here, 45 bases in frame from base 1. Trimmed from V: 4 bases; trimmed from J: 3 bases; junction bases lacking a gene match: 6. Per the germline V gene, SGHTS is the CDR1 and YDEGEE is the CDR2.

Summary of the overall study and its limitations: According to the authors, the approach could potentially be generalized to other disease states and immunological phenotypes. A later analysis lacked HLA typing for the validation cohort, so it scored co-occurrence in that cohort across all 130 or so repertoires. Cytomegalovirus status was reported to be diagnosed by the classifier with high specificity and sensitivity in both the original and validation cohorts. In a later analysis, TCRs clustered in the first cohort were found to also tend to co-occur in the approximately 120 validation repertoires, with roughly 93% of cluster scores above 0. In vitro tests confirmed that a few of the cytomegalovirus-associated TCR beta chains recognize cytomegalovirus antigens. Most TCR sequences were seen in very few donors, while some public TCRs were found in many individuals. A total of roughly 160 TCR beta chains were listed by the study as associated with cytomegalovirus.

In this chain, TRBV5-8 is recombined with TRBJ2-3; TRBD1 agrees with 9 junctional bases. The TCR originated in a woman under 40 in good health and CMV-seropositive. The sequencing input was PBMCs. The CDR3 reads CASSGGTGITDTQYF. The DNA is TGTGCCAGCAGCGGGGGGACAGGGATTACAGATACGCAGTATTTT.